This TCR beta chain was observed in a study of shared clonotypes between healthy human individuals. The sample holds one count of this clone. Its antigen is currently unknown. The study's findings and limits: Limitation of the genetic and exposure-history diversity represented came from the few donors.

As defined, naive CD8 cells were CD45RO-negative and positively selected for CCR7, with terminally differentiated effector memory CD45RA+ cells excluded. None of the donors, who were healthy HIV-negative adults, had recently had acute infections or vaccinations. The input for sorted-subset replicate PCRs was about 210 ng DNA, tens of thousands of T cell genomes. Some clones are missing from TCRdb's copy, which holds only in-frame ones; the method was immunoSEQ multiplex PCR. The sample holds some 2,100,000 clones, about 92% seen once. The CDR3 is made up of 18 amino acids. Per germline, CDR1 SEHNR and CDR2 FQNEAQ (reference sequence). V shed 2 bases, J shed 4 bases, and the junction held 16 bases outside the gene matches.

The sequenced material came from naive CD8+ T cells from PBMCs. This chain connects TRBV7-9 to TRBJ2-5, with TRBD2 identical over 7 bases. This TCR was sampled from a man younger than 35 in good health. Some clones in this sample may be carry-over from other donors' samples. CDR3 nucleotides: TGTGCCAGCAGCTTAATTGTTCTACGGGCAGGGAGGGCAGAGACCCAGTACTTC. This encodes CASSLIVLRAGRAETQYF.